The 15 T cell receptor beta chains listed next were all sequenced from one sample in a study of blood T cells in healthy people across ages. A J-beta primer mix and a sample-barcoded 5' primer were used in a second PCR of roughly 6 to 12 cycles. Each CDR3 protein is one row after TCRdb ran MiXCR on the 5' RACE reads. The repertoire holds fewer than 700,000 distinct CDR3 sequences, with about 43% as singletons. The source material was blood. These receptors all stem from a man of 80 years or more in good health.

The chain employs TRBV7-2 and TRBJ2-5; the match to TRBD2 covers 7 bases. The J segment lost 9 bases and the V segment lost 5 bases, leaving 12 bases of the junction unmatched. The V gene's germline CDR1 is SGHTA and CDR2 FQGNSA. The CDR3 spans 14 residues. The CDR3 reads CASSTRTSQGAQYF. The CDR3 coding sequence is TGTGCCAGCAGCACCAGGACTAGTCAAGGGGCCCAGTACTTC.

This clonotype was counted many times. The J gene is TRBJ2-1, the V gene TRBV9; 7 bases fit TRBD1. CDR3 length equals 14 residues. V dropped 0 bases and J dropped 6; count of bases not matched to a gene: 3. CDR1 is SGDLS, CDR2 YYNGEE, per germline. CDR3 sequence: CASSVAGQVNEQFF. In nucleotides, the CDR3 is TGTGCCAGCAGCGTAGCCGGACAGGTCAATGAGCAGTTCTTC.

CDR3 in DNA: TGTGCCAGCAGCGCCCGGGGGGCCCCTCCTTCCTACGAGCAGTACTTC. Amino acids: CASSARGAPPSYEQYF. This rearrangement joins TRBV7-2 to TRBJ2-7, with TRBD2 as a possible D gene (7 bases). V lost 5 bases to trimming and J lost 1 base, with 18 bases between them. This CDR3 contains 16 residues. Per germline, CDR1 SGHTA and CDR2 FQGNSA.

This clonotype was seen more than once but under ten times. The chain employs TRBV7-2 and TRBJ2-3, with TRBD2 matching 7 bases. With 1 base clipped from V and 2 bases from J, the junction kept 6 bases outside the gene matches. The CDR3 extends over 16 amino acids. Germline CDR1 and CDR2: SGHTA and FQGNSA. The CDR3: CASSLGPSGTTDTQYF. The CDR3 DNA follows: TGTGCCAGCAGCTTAGGCCCTAGCGGAACCACAGATACGCAGTATTTT.

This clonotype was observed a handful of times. The CDR3 DNA reads TGTGCCAGCAGCTTAGAAGGTGGACGGCCCCCTTACGAGCAGTACTTC. Residues: CASSLEGGRPPYEQYF. The chain links TRBV7-2 to TRBJ2-7; the D is unclear. Germline CDR1 and CDR2: SGHTA and FQGNSA. The CDR3 contains 16 residues. V gave up 1 base and J gave up 4 bases, with 17 bases separating them.

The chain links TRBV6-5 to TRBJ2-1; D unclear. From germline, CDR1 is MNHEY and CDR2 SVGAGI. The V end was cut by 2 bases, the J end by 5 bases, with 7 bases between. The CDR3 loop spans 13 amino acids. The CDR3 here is CASSYGPHNEQFF. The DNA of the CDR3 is TGTGCCAGCAGTTACGGACCCCACAATGAGCAGTTCTTC.

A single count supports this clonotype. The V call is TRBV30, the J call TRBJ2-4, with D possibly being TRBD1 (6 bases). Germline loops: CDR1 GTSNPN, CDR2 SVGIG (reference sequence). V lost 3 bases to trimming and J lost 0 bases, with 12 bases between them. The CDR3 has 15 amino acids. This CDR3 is CAWSLDSLAKNIQYF. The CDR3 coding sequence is TGTGCCTGGAGCTTGGACAGTCTAGCCAAAAACATTCAGTACTTC.

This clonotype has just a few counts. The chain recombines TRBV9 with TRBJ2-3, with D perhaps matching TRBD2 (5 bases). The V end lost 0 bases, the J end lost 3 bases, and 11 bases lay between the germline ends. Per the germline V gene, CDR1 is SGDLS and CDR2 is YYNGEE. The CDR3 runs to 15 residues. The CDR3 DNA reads TGTGCCAGCAGCGTAGCAGTTAGCGTGACAGATACGCAGTATTTT. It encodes CASSVAVSVTDTQYF. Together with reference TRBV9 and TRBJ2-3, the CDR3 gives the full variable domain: DSGVTQTPKHLITATGQRVTLRCSPRSGDLSVYWYQQSLDQGLQFLIQYYNGEERAKGNILERFSAQQFPDLHSELNLSSLELGDSALYFCASSVAVSVTDTQYFGPGTRLTVL.

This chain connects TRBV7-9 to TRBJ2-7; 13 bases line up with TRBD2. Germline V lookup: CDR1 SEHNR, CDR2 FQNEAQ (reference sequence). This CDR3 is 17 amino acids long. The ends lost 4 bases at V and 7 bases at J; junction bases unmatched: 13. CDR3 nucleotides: TGTGCCAGCAGCTGGACTAGCGGGAGACCAACCTACAATGAGCAGTACTTC. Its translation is CASSWTSGRPTYNEQYF.

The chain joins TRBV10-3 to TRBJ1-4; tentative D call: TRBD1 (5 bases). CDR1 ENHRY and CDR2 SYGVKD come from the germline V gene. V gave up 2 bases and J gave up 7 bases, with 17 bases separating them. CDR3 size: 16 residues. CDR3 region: CAISEGQGSYGEKLFF. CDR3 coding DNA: TGTGCCATCAGTGAGGGCCAGGGATCCTACGGTGAAAAACTGTTTTTT.

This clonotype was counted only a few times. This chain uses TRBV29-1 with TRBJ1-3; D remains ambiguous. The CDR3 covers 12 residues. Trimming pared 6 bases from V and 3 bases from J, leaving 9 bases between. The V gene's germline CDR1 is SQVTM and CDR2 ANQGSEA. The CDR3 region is CSVSSGGNTIYF. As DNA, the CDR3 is TGCAGCGTCAGCTCTGGTGGAAACACCATATATTTT. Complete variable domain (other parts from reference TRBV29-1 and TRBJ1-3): SAVISQKPSRDICQRGTSLTIQCQVDSQVTMMFWYRQQPGQSLTLIATANQGSEATYESGFVIDKFPISRPNLTFSTLTVSNMSPEDSSIYLCSVSSGGNTIYFGEGSWLTVV.

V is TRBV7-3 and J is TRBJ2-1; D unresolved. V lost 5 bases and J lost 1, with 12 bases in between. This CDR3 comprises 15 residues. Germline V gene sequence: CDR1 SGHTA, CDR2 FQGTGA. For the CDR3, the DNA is TGTGCCAGCAGCCCGACGGACCGTTCCTACAATGAGCAGTTCTTC. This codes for CASSPTDRSYNEQFF.

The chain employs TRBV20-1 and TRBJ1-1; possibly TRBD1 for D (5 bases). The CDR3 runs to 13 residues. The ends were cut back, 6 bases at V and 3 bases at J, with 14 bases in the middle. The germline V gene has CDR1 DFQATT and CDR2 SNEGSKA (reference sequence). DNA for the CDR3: TGCAGTGCCGGGGGGTATGGGGACACTGAAGCTTTCTTT. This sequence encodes CSAGGYGDTEAFF.

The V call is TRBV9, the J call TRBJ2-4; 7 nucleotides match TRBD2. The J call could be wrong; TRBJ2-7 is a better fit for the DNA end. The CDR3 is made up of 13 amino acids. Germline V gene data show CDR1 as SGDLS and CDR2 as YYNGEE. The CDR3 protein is CASSASGGREQYF. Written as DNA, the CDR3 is TGTGCCAGCAGCGCCTCGGGGGGTCGCGAGCAGTACTTC.

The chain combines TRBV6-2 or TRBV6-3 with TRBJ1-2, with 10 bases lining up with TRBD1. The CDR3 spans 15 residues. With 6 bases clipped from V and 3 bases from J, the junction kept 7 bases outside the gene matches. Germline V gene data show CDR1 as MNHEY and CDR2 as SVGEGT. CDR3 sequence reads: CASRPTGGTDYGYTF. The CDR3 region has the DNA TGTGCCAGCAGGCCGACAGGGGGCACGGACTATGGCTACACCTTC.